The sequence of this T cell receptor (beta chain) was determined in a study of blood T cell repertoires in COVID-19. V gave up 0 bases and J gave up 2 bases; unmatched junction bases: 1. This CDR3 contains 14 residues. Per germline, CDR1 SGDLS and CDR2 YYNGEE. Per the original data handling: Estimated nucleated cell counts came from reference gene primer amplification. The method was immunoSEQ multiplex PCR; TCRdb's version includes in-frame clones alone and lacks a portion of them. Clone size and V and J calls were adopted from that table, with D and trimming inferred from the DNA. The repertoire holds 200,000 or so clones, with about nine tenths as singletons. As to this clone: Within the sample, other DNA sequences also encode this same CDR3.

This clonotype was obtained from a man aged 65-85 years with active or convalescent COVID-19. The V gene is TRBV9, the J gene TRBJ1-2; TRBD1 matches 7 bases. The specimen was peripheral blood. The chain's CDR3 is CASSVGQGNYGYTF. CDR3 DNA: TGTGCCAGCAGCGTAGGACAGGGAAACTATGGCTACACCTTC.